The TCR beta chain described here comes from a study of CD8 T cells in ankylosing spondylitis. Germline trimming cut 1 base from V and 10 bases from J; bases unmatched to any gene: 9. The CDR3 totals 14 residues. As the method for making TCR beta libraries, quantitative 5'-RACE with molecular barcodes was used. TCRdb reprocessed the 5' RACE reads via MiXCR and lists one record per CDR3 protein. The data hold approximately 300,000 distinct CDR3 sequences, with less than 25% observed a single time. Many counts were recorded for this clonotype. Sequenced sample: blood, either unsorted or a sorted T cell fraction (not recorded which). The receptor was isolated from a female donor with ankylosing spondylitis or in good health (not recorded which). The chain couples TRBV12-3 or TRBV12-4 to TRBJ1-1; TRBD1 matches 7 bases. The CDR3 DNA is TGTGCCAGCAGTTTAGGGGAGGTGAACAGGGGAGCTTTCTTT. Protein: CASSLGEVNRGAFF.